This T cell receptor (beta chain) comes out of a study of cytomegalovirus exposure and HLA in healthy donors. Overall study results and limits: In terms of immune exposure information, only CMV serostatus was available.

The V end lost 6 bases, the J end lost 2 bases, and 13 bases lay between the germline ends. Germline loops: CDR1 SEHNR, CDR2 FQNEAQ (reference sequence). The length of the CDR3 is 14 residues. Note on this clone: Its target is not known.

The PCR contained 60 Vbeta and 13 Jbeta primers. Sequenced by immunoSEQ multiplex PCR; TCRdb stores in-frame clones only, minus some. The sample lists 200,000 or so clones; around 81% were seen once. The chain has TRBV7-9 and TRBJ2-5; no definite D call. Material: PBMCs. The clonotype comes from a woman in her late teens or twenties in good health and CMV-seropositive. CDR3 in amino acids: CASSRHGSQETQYF. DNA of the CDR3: TGTGCCAGCAGTCGCCACGGGTCGCAAGAGACCCAGTACTTC.